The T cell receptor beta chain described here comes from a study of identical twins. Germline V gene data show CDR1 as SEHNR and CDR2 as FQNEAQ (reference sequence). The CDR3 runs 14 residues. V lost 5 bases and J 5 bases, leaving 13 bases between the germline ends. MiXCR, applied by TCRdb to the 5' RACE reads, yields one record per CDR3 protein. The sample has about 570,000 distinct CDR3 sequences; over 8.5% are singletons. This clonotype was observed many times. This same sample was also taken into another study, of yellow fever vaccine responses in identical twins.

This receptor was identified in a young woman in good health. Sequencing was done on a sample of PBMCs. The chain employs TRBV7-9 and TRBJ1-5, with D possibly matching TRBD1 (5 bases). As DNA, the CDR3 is TGTGCCAGCAGCCCCAACCGGGGGGATCAGCCCCAGCATTTT. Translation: CASSPNRGDQPQHF.